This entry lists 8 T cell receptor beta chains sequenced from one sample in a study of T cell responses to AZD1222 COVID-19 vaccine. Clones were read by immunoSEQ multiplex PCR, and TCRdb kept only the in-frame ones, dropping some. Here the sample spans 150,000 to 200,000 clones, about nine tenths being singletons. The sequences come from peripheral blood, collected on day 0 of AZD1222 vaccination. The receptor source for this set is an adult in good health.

CDR3 sequence reads: CAISESPGLAGGASTDTQYF. CDR3 in DNA: TGTGCCATCAGTGAGTCGCCGGGACTAGCGGGGGGTGCTAGCACAGATACGCAGTATTTT. The V call is TRBV10-3, the J call TRBJ2-3; 15 bases line up with TRBD2. The ends lost 0 bases at V and 0 bases at J; junction bases unmatched: 7. The CDR3 consists of 20 residues. The V gene's germline CDR1 is ENHRY and CDR2 SYGVKD.

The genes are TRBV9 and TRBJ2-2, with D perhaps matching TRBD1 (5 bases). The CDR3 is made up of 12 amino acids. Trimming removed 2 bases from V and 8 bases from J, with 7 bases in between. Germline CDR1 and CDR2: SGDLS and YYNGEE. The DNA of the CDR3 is TGTGCCAGCAGCGTGCACAGGGGGGAGCTGTTTTTT. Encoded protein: CASSVHRGELFF. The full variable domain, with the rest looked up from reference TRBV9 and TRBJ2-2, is DSGVTQTPKHLITATGQRVTLRCSPRSGDLSVYWYQQSLDQGLQFLIQYYNGEERAKGNILERFSAQQFPDLHSELNLSSLELGDSALYFCASSVHRGELFFGEGSRLTVL.

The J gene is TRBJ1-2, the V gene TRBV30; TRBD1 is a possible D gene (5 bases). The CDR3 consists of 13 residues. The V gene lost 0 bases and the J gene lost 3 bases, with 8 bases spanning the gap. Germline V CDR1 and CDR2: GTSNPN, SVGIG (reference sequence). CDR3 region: CAWSVQVYYGYTF. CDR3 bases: TGTGCCTGGAGTGTACAGGTCTACTATGGCTACACCTTC. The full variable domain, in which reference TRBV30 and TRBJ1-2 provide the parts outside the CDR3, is SQTIHQWPATLVQPVGSPLSLECTVEGTSNPNLYWYRQAAGRGLQLLFYSVGIGQISSEVPQNLSASRPQDRQFILSSKKLLLSDSGFYLCAWSVQVYYGYTFGSGTRLTVV.

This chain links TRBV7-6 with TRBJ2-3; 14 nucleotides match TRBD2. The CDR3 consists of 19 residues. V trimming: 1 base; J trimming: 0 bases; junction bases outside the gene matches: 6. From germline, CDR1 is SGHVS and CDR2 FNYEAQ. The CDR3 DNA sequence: TGTGCCAGCAGCTTAGGTCAGGGACTAGCGGGGGCCAGCACAGATACGCAGTATTTT. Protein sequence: CASSLGQGLAGASTDTQYF.

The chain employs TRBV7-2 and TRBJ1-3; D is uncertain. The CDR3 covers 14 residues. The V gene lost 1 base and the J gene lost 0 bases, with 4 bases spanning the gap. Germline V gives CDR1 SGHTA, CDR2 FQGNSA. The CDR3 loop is CASSLGVSGNTIYF. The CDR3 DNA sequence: TGTGCCAGCAGCTTAGGAGTCTCTGGAAACACCATATATTTT. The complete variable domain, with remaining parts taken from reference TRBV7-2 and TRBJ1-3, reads GAGVSQSPSNKVTEKGKDVELRCDPISGHTALYWYRQSLGQGLEFLIYFQGNSAPDKSGLPSDRFSAERTGGSVSTLTIQRTQQEDSAVYLCASSLGVSGNTIYFGEGSWLTVV.

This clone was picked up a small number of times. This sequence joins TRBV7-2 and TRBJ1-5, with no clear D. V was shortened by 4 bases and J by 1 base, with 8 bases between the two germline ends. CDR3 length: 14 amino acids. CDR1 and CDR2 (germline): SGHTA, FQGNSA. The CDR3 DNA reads TGTGCCAGCAGCTCTACGGTCAGCAATCAGCCCCAGCATTTT. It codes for CASSSTVSNQPQHF.

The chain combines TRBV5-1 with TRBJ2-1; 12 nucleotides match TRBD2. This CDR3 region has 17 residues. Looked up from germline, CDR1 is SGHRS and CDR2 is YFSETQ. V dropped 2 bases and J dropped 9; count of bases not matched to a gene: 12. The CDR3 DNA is TGCGCCAGCAGCTTAGGGCTAGCGGGAGGGTCCCTCGGTGAGCAGTTCTTC. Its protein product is CASSLGLAGGSLGEQFF.

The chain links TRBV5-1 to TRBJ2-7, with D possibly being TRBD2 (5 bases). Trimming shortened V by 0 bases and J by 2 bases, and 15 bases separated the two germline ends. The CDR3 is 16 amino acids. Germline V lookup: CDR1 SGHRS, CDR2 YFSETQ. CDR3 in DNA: TGCGCCAGCAGCTTGGGTTTGGGGAGCCGGACCTACGAGCAGTACTTC. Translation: CASSLGLGSRTYEQYF.